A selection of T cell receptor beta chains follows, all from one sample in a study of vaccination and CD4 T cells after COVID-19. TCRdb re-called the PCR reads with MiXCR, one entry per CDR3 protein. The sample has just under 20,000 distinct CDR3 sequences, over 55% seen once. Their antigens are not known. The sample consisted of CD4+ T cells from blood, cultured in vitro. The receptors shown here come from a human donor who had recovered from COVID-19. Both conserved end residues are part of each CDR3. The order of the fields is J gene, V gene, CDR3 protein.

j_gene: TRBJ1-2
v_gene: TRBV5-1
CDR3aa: CASSLEAGNYGYTF

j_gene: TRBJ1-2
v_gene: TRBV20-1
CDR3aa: CSARDGSRGNYGYTF

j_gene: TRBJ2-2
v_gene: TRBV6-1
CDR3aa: CASSPAFGRGELFF

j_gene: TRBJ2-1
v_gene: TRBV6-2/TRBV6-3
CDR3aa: CASSFGREWLNEQFF

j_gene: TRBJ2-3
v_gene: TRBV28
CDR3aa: CASSTPALDTQYF

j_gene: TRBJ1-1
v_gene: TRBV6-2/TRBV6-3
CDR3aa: CASTDPGLTAEAFF

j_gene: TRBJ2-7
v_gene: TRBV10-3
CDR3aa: CAISDLLGGPYEQYF

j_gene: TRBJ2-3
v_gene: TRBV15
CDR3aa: CATSRVLTSTDTQYF

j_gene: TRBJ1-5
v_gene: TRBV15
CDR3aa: CATSRDRARGQPQHF

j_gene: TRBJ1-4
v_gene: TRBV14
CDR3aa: CASSWGPRTNEKLFF

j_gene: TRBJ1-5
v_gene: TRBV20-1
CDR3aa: CSAPSGGPNQPQHF

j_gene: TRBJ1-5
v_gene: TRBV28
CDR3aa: CATTDRLNQPQHF

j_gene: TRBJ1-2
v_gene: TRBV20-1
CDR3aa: CSARDERKGIYGYTF

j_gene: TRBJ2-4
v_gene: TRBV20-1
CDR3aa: CSARVQGLAKNIQYF

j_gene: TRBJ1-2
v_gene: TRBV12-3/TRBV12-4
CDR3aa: CASSFREGLGYTF

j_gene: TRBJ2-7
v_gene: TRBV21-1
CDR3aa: CASSNGQDYEQYF

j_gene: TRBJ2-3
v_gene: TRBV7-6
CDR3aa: CASSFSGSSTDTQYF

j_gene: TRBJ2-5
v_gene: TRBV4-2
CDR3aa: CASSHSGTQETQYF

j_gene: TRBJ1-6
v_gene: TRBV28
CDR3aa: CASSFIGGRAYNSPLHF

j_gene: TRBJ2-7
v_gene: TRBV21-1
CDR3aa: CASSKGWDSHYEQYF

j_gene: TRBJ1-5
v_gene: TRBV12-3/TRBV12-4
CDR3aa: CASSFVGAGNQPQHF

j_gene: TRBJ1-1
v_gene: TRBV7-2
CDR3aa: CASSLARGQILKAFF

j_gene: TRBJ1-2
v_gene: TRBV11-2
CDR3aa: CASSLAQGRGGYTF

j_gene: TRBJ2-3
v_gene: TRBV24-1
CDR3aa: CAATSENTDTQYF

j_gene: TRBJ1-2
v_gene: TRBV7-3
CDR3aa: CASSLTQGLGDGYTF

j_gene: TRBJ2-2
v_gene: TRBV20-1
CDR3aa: CSASGIGELFF

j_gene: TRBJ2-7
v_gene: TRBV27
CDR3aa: CASRLGQGYEQYF

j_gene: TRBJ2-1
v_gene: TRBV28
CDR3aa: CASSFIGGGSYNEQFF

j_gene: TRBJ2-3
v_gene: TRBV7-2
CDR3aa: CASSFSRLAGGTDTQYF

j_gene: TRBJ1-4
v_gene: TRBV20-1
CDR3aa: CSARKVATNEKLFF

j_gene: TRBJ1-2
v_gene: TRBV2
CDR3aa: CASSYDSPYGYTF